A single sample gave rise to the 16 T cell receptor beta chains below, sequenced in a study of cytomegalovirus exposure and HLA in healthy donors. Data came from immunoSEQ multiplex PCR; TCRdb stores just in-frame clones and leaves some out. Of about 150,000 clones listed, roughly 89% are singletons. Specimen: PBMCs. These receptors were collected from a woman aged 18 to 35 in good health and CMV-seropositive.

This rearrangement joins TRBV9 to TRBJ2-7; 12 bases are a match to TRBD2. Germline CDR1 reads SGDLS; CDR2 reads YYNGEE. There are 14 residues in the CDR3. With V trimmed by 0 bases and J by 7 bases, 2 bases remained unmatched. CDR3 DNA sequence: TGTGCCAGCAGCGTAGTACTAGCGGGAGGAGAGCAGTACTTC. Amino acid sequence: CASSVVLAGGEQYF.

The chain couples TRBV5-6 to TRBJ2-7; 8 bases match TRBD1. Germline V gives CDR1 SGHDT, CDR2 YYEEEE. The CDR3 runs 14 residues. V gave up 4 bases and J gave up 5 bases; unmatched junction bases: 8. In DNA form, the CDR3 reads TGTGCCAGCAGCCTCTGGACAGGGCGGCACGAGCAGTACTTC. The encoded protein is CASSLWTGRHEQYF.

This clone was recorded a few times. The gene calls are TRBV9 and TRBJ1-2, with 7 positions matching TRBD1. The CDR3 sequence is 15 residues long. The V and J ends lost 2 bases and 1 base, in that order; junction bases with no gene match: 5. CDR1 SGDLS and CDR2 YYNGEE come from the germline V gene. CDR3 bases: TGTGCCAGCAGCGTGGGGACAGTCGATAACTATGGCTACACCTTC. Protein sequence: CASSVGTVDNYGYTF.

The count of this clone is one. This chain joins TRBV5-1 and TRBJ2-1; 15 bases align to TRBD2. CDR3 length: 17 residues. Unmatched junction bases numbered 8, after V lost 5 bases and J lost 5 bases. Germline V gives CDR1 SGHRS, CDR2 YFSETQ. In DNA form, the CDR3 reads TGCGCCAGCAGTCAGGGACTAGCGGGAGGACCAGACAATGAGCAGTTCTTC. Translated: CASSQGLAGGPDNEQFF.

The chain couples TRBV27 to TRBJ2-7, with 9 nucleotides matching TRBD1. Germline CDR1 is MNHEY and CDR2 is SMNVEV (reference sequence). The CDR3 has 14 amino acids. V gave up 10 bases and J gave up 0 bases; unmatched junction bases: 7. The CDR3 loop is CATADRGNSYEQYF. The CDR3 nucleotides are TGTGCCACGGCGGACAGGGGTAACTCCTACGAGCAGTACTTC.

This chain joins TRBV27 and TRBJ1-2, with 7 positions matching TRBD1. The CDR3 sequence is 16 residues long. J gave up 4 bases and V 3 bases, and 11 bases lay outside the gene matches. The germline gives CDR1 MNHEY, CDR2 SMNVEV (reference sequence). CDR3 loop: CASSFSKGTGVYGYTF. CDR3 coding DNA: TGTGCCAGCAGTTTTTCTAAGGGAACAGGGGTCTATGGCTACACCTTC.

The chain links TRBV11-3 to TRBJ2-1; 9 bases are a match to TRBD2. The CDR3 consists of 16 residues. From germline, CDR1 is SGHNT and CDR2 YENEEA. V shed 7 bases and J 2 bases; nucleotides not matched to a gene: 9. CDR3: CASTPGGGRAYNEQFF. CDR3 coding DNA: TGTGCCAGCACCCCGGGGGGCGGGAGGGCCTACAATGAGCAGTTCTTC. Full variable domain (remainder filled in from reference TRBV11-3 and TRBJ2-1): EAGVVQSPRYKIIEKKQPVAFWCNPISGHNTLYWYLQNLGQGPELLIRYENEEAVDDSQLPKDRFSAERLKGVDSTLKIQPAELGDSAVYLCASTPGGGRAYNEQFFGPGTRLTVL.

CDR3 residues: CASSVGGLAQETQYF. The CDR3 DNA reads TGTGCCAGCAGCGTAGGGGGCCTTGCCCAAGAGACCCAGTACTTC. V gene TRBV9 combines with J gene TRBJ2-5; maybe TRBD1 (5 bases). Trimming removed 0 bases at V and 1 base at J, with 10 bases between. This CDR3 has 15 amino acids. Germline V gene sequence: CDR1 SGDLS, CDR2 YYNGEE.

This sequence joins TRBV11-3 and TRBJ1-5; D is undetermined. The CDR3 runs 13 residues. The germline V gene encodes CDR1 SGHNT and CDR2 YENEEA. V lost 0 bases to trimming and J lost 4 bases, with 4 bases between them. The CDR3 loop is CASSLELNQPQHF. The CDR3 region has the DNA TGTGCCAGCAGCTTAGAGCTAAATCAGCCCCAGCATTTT.

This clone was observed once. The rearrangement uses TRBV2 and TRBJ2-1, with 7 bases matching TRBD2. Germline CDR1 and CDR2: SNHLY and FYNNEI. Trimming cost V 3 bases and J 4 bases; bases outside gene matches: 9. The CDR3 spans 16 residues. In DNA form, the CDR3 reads TGTGCCAGCAGTGATAGGGCTAGCGGACCATACAATGAGCAGTTCTTC. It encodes CASSDRASGPYNEQFF.

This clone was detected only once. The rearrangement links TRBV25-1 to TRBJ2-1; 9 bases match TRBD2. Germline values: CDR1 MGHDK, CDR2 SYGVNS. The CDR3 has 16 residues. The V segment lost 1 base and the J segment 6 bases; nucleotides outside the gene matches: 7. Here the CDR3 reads CASSEFGLAGTNEQFF. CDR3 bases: TGTGCCAGCAGTGAATTTGGGCTAGCGGGGACCAATGAGCAGTTCTTC.

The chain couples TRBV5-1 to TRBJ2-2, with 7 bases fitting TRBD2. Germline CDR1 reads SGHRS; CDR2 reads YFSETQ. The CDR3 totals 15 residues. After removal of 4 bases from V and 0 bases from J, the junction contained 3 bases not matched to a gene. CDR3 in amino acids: CASSGSGTNTGELFF. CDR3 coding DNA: TGCGCCAGCAGCGGAAGCGGGACGAACACCGGGGAGCTGTTTTTT.

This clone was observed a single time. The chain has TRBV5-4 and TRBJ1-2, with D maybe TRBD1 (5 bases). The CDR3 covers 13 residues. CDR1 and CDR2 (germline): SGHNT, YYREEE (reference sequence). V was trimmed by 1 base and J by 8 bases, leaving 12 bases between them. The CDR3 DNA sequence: TGTGCCAGCAGCTTGCCAGGGACTCGAGGCTACACCTTC. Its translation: CASSLPGTRGYTF.

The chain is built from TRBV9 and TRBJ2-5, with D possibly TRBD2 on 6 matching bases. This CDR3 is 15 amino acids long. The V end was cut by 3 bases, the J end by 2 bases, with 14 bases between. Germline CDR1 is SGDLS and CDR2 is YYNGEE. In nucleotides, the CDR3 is TGTGCCAGCAGCGCGCTCGGAGGGGTACAAGAGACCCAGTACTTC. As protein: CASSALGGVQETQYF. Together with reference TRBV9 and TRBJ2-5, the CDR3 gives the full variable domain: DSGVTQTPKHLITATGQRVTLRCSPRSGDLSVYWYQQSLDQGLQFLIQYYNGEERAKGNILERFSAQQFPDLHSELNLSSLELGDSALYFCASSALGGVQETQYFGPGTRLLVL.

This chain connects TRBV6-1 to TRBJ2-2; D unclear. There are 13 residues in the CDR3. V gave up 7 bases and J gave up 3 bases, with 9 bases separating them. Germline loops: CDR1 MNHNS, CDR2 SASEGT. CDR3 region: CASTRLDTGELFF. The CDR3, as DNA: TGTGCCAGCACGCGGCTTGACACCGGGGAGCTGTTTTTT.

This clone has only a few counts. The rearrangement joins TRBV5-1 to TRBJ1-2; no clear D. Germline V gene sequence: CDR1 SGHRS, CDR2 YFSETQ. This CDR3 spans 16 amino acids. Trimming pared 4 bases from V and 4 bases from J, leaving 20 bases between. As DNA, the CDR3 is TGCGCCAGCAGCCCAATTTTGGCCGCTCCAAGCTATGGCTACACCTTC. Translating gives CASSPILAAPSYGYTF.